The 8 T cell receptor beta chains reported below all come from one sample, sequenced in a study of blood T cells in healthy people across ages. Using a J-beta primer mix together with a sample-barcoded 5' primer, a second PCR was run for about 6 to 11 cycles. TCRdb reprocessed the 5' RACE reads via MiXCR and lists one record per CDR3 protein. The table lists under 2 million distinct CDR3 sequences, roughly a third of them singletons, with about 11% in the top ten. Input material: blood. All receptors come from a woman aged 25 to 45 in good health.

The rearrangement uses TRBV7-9 and TRBJ1-2, with no clear D. Germline lookup yields CDR1 SEHNR and CDR2 FQNEAQ (reference sequence). The germline V and J ends were trimmed by 1 base and 3 bases, with 12 bases remaining between them. The CDR3 contains 15 residues. The CDR3 DNA reads as TGTGCCAGCAGCTTAGAGACATGGTTAGACTATGGCTACACCTTC. It translates to CASSLETWLDYGYTF.

This clonotype was recorded a few times. The genes are TRBV4-1 and TRBJ1-1; D not certain. The CDR3 has 16 amino acids. Germline CDR1 and CDR2: MGHRA and YSYEKL. V lost 3 bases and J lost 1, with 15 bases in between. DNA for the CDR3: TGCGCCAGCAGCCACCGCGATGGGGATCCGAACACTGAAGCTTTCTTT. Protein sequence: CASSHRDGDPNTEAFF.

This clonotype was counted ten times or more. The chain carries TRBV4-2 and TRBJ2-7; D gene uncertain. The CDR3 loop spans 13 amino acids. V was shortened by 0 bases and J by 3 bases, with 6 bases between the two germline ends. Germline CDR1 reads LGHNA; CDR2 reads YNFKEQ. CDR3 sequence (DNA): TGTGCCAGCAGCCAAGATAGGAACTACGAGCAGTACTTC. Protein: CASSQDRNYEQYF.

This clonotype turned up a few times. The J gene is TRBJ2-7, the V gene TRBV29-1; 8 bases align to TRBD1. The V and J ends lost 4 bases and 5 bases, in that order; junction bases with no gene match: 4. Germline V gene sequence: CDR1 SQVTM, CDR2 ANQGSEA. The CDR3 is 12 residues long. CDR3 residues: CSVARGHDEQYF. The CDR3 DNA sequence: TGCAGCGTTGCCAGGGGGCACGACGAGCAGTACTTC.

The V call is TRBV13, the J call TRBJ2-3; 12 nucleotides line up with TRBD2. V lost 4 bases and J lost 3; bases outside the gene matches: 2. Germline V lookup: CDR1 PRHDT, CDR2 FYEKMQ (reference sequence). The CDR3 sequence is 15 residues long. CDR3 coding DNA: TGTGCCAGCAGCTGGGGGACTAGCGGGACAGATACGCAGTATTTT. The encoded protein is CASSWGTSGTDTQYF.

Regarding this clonotype: Since a much larger clone is just one base distant, this may be a read error. The chain joins TRBV10-3 to TRBJ2-7; a possible D gene is TRBD2 (6 bases). Germline CDR1 is ENHRY and CDR2 is SYGVKD. The CDR3 contains 15 residues. V dropped 8 bases and J dropped 1 base, with 18 bases sitting between them. In nucleotides, the CDR3 is TGTGCCATCTGGAGGATGCGGGGTTTATCCTACGAGCAGTACTTC. Amino acid sequence: CAIWRMRGLSYEQYF.

This clonotype was counted only a few times. The chain combines TRBV6-1 with TRBJ2-7; D remains unclear. The CDR3 has 16 residues. Germline V lookup: CDR1 MNHNS, CDR2 SASEGT. V gave up 7 bases and J gave up 0 bases, with 19 bases separating them. In nucleotides, the CDR3 is TGTGCCAGCAAGTTGGATAGTCAATATTTCTCCTACGAGCAGTACTTC. The encoded protein is CASKLDSQYFSYEQYF.

About this clonotype itself: A much larger clone differs by one base, so this may be a read error. The rearrangement links TRBV20-1 to TRBJ2-4; D not certain. The germline CDR1 and CDR2 sequences are DFQATT and SNEGSKA (reference sequence). The CDR3 contains 12 residues. This CDR3 reads CRAQDGKNIQYF. The CDR3 DNA reads as TGCAGGGCGCAGGACGGTAAAAACATTCAGTACTTC.